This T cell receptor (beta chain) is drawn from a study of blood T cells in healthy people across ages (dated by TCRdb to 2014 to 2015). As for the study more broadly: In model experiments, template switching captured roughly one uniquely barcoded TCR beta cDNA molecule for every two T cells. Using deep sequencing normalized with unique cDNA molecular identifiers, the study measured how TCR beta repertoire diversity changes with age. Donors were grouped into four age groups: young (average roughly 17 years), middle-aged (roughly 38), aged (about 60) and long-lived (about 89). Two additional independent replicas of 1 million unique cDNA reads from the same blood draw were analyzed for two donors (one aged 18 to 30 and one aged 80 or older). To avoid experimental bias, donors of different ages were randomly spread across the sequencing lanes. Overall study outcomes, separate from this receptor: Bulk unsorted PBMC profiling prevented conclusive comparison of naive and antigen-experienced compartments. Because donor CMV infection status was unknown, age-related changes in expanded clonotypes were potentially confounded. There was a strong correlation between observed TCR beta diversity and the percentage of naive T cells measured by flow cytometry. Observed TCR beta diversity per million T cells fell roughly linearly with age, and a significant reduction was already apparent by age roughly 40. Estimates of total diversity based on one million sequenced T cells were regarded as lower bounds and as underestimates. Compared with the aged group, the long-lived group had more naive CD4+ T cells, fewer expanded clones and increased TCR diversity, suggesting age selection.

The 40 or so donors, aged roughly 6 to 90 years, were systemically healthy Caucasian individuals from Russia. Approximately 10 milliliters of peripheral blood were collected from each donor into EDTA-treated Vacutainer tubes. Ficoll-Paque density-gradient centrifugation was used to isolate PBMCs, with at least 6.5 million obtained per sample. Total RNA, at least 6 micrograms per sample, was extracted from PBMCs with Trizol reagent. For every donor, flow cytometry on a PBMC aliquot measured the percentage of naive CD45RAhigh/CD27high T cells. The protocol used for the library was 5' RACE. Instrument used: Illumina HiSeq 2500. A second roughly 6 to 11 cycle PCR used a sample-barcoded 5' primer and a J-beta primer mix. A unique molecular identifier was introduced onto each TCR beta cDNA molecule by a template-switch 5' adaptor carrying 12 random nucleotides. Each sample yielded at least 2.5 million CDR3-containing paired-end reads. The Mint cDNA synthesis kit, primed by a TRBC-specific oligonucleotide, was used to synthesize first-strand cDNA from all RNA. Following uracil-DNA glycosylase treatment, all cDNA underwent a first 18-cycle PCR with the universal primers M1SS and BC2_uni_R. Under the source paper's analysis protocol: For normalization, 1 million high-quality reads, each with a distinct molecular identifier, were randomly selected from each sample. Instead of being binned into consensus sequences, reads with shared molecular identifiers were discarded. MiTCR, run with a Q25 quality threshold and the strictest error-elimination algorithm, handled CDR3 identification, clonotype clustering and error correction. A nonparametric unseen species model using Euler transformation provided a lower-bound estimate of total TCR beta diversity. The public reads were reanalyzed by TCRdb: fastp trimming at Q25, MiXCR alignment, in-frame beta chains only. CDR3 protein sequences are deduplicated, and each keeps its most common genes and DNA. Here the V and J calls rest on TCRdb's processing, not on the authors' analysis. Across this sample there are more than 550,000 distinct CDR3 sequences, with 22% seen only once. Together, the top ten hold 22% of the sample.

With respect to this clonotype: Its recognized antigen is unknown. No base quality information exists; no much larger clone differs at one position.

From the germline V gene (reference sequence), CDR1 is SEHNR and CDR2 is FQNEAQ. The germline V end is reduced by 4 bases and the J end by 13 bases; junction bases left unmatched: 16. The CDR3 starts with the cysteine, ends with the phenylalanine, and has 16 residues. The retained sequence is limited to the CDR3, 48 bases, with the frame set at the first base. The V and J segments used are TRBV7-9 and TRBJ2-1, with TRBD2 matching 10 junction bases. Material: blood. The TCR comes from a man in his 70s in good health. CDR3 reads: CASSSTGERGGYVQFF. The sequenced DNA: TGTGCCAGCAGCTCGACCGGTGAGCGGGGGGGGTACGTACAGTTCTTC.